This is a list of T cell receptor beta chains from one sample in a study of cytomegalovirus exposure and HLA in healthy donors. Sequenced by immunoSEQ multiplex PCR; TCRdb stores in-frame clones only, minus some. The sample has about 98,000 clones; more than 60% are singletons. The source material was PBMCs. The source is a man over 45 in good health and CMV-seronegative. Both conserved end residues are part of each CDR3. D genes are given only for firm matches. Clone size is given for some rows only: seen once, a few or many times, or a class if the clone is expanded.

J: TRBJ2-7; size: NA; V: TRBV19; D: NA; CDR3: CASSIRLGQYEQYF; DNA: TGTGCCAGTAGTATACGTCTAGGACAGTACGAGCAGTACTTC
J: TRBJ1-1; size: NA; V: TRBV15; D: TRBD1; CDR3: CATSTWTGGNTEAFF; DNA: TGTGCCACCAGCACATGGACAGGGGGGAACACTGAAGCTTTCTTT
J: TRBJ1-3; size: NA; V: TRBV18; D: TRBD1; CDR3: CASSPSRQGSGNTIYF; DNA: TGTGCCAGCTCACCATCGCGACAGGGGTCTGGAAACACCATATATTTT
J: TRBJ1-5; size: NA; V: TRBV6-5; D: TRBD1; CDR3: CASSRTGVFQPQHF; DNA: TGTGCCAGCAGTCGGACAGGGGTGTTTCAGCCCCAGCATTTT
J: TRBJ1-1; size: NA; V: TRBV5-1; D: NA; CDR3: CASRQDLNTEAFF; DNA: TGCGCCAGCAGACAAGATTTGAACACTGAAGCTTTCTTT
J: TRBJ2-3; size: NA; V: TRBV2; D: TRBD2; CDR3: CASPPREGRRDTQYF; DNA: TGTGCCTCCCCCCCCCGGGAGGGCCGGAGAGATACGCAGTATTTT
J: TRBJ2-7; size: NA; V: TRBV5-4; D: NA; CDR3: CASSPGSGAYEQYF; DNA: TGTGCCAGCAGCCCGGGATCTGGAGCCTACGAGCAGTACTTC
J: TRBJ2-2; size: NA; V: TRBV5-1; D: TRBD2; CDR3: CASSWGGTGELFF; DNA: TGCGCCAGCAGCTGGGGGGGAACCGGGGAGCTGTTTTTT
J: TRBJ2-1; size: NA; V: TRBV27; D: TRBD2; CDR3: CASTSLSGEGHEQFF; DNA: TGTGCCAGCACTTCGCTTAGCGGGGAGGGCCATGAGCAGTTCTTC
J: TRBJ1-1; size: NA; V: TRBV10-1; D: TRBD1; CDR3: CASSGNRGNTEAFF; DNA: TGCGCCAGCAGTGGAAACAGGGGGAACACTGAAGCTTTCTTT
J: TRBJ1-1; size: NA; V: TRBV19; D: NA; CDR3: CASSNQISSTEAFF; DNA: TGTGCCAGTAGTAATCAAATCTCGAGCACTGAAGCTTTCTTT
J: TRBJ1-1; size: few; V: TRBV11-2; D: TRBD1; CDR3: CASSGLRDRNTEAFF; DNA: TGTGCCAGCAGCGGACTCCGGGACAGAAACACTGAAGCTTTCTTT
J: TRBJ1-2; size: NA; V: TRBV7-9; D: TRBD1; CDR3: CSSSISRQGTNYGYTF; DNA: TGTTCCAGCAGCATAAGCAGACAGGGCACTAACTATGGCTACACCTTC
J: TRBJ2-3; size: NA; V: TRBV6-1; D: NA; CDR3: CASSEGLGASDTQYF; DNA: TGTGCCAGCAGTGAAGGATTGGGGGCCTCAGATACGCAGTATTTT
J: TRBJ2-7; size: NA; V: TRBV12-5; D: NA; CDR3: CASGLLEHRDLEQYF; DNA: TGTGCTAGTGGTTTGTTAGAGCACAGGGACCTCGAGCAGTACTTC
J: TRBJ1-4; size: NA; V: TRBV30; D: TRBD1; CDR3: CAWSVQGEKLFF; DNA: TGTGCCTGGAGTGTACAGGGGGAAAAACTGTTTTTT